This TCR beta chain originates from a study of blood T cell repertoires in COVID-19 (dated by TCRdb to 2019 to 2021). With regard to the full study: Samples covering the acute and convalescent phases of COVID-19 were provided by collaborators in the United States, Italy and Spain. The repertoires were made available in a free public database intended to serve as a resource for research on the immune response to SARS-CoV-2. Samples were obtained from the ongoing ImmuneRACE study (first 160 participants) and from 1,200 or so subjects provided by 6 global collaborators. A de-identified subject ID, COVID-19 status, age in years and sex were almost always included in the sample metadata. Where HLA class I and class II types were available, the types were taken from metadata supplied by the sample provider, not from assay-based typing. The material from the prospective study consisted of cDNA or gDNA derived from T cells, B-cell-depleted T cells, or PBMCs. Subjects who had been exposed to COVID-19, were actively infected with it, or had recovered from it provided the deeply sampled blood TCRbeta repertoires that made up the dataset. Overall study results and their limits: Clinical and demographic metadata were provided uncurated, with the amount varying by source and participant.

Notes on this clone: Its binding antigen is unknown. No per-base quality is available; no much larger clone lies one base away.

V was cut back by 0 bases and J by 1 base, leaving a gap of 10 bases between them. Via the germline V gene (reference sequence), CDR1 is LGHDT and CDR2 YNNKEL. From its cysteine to its phenylalanine, the CDR3 spans 16 amino acids. Of the read, only the CDR3 DNA is kept; its 48 bases are in frame from base 1. The immunoSEQ Assay, a bias-controlled multiplex PCR, was used to amplify TCRbeta CDR3 regions from genomic DNA. The original pipeline was this. Nucleated cell counts per sample were estimated from amplification of reference gene primers within the assay. To quantify the absolute abundance of each unique TCRbeta CDR3 rearrangement, sequence reads were collapsed and filtered. Productive Simpson clonality was computed per sample as the square root of Simpson's diversity index over productive rearrangements. Not all clones reach the TCRdb copy of this immuneACCESS table, which keeps in-frame sequences only. Checked studies attribute under half of the gap to unresolved V genes and leave the rest unexplained. V, J and clone size derive from that table, while D and trimming were established from the DNA sequence. The table for this sample lists a few hundred thousand clones; 80% to 90% of them were counted only once. The biggest ten clones account for roughly 10% of the sample.

Each collaborating institution followed its own protocols to collect whole blood in K2EDTA tubes. For TCRbeta analysis, collaborator samples were shipped as frozen whole blood, as isolated PBMCs, or as DNA extracted from either sample type. This TCR derives from a man aged 50 or older with active or convalescent COVID-19. Recombination joined TRBV3-1 (or the pseudogene TRBV3-2) with TRBJ1-5; tentative D gene TRBD1, with 5 bases matching. The sample consisted of peripheral blood. The base sequence is TGTGCCAGCAGCCAAGATTTTGGGGGGAGCAATCAGCCCCAGCATTTT. Its amino acids are CASSQDFGGSNQPQHF.